A selection of T cell receptor beta chains follows, all from one sample in a study of blood T cells in healthy people across ages. TCRdb reanalysed the 5' RACE reads using MiXCR and keeps one entry per CDR3 protein. Of approximately 1,100,000 distinct CDR3 sequences in the sample, 40% to 45% were seen once. Sequenced input: blood. The receptors derive from an older woman in good health. CDR3s include the opening cysteine and the closing phenylalanine or tryptophan. Fields, in order: J gene, clone size, D gene, V gene, CDR3 DNA, CDR3 protein. The D gene is left open where the match is weak. Clone size is stated in some rows and not others, as once, few, many or a class when expanded.

>TRBJ2-1|few|-|TRBV5-1
TGCGCCAGCCAGGACGGGGACAATGAGCAGTTCTTC
CASQDGDNEQFF
>TRBJ2-1|-|TRBD1|TRBV30
TGTGCCTGGAGTGTTGGACAGGGCTACAATGAGCAGTTCTTC
CAWSVGQGYNEQFF
>TRBJ2-6|few|-|TRBV12-3/TRBV12-4
TGTGCCAGCAGTTTAGCTGCCCCTGGGGCCAACGTCCTGACTTTC
CASSLAAPGANVLTF
>TRBJ1-4|-|-|TRBV25-1
TGTGCCAGCAGTTCTGGGGAGGGGGCAACTAATGAAAAACTGTTTTTT
CASSSGEGATNEKLFF
>TRBJ2-5|-|-|TRBV11-2
TGTGCCAGCCGTCCGGCCGGACAAGAGACCCAGTACTTC
CASRPAGQETQYF
>TRBJ1-1|-|-|TRBV12-3/TRBV12-4
TGTGCCAGCAGCCATGGTTACCAGGCTTTCTTT
CASSHGYQAFF
>TRBJ1-1|-|-|TRBV23-1
TGCGCCAGCAGTCAATTCGAGCCCGGCCCGTACAGGGTCACTGAAGCTTTCTTT
CASSQFEPGPYRVTEAFF
>TRBJ2-1|-|TRBD2|TRBV6-5
TGTGCCAGCAGTCCTCTAGCGGGAGGGGACTACAATGAGCAGTTCTTC
CASSPLAGGDYNEQFF
>TRBJ2-3|-|-|TRBV19
TGTGCCAGTAGTATCGCCGCAGATACGCAGTATTTT
CASSIAADTQYF
>TRBJ2-3|-|TRBD1|TRBV27
TGTGCCAGCAGTTTCTCCAGGGGGCAAGATACGCAGTATTTT
CASSFSRGQDTQYF